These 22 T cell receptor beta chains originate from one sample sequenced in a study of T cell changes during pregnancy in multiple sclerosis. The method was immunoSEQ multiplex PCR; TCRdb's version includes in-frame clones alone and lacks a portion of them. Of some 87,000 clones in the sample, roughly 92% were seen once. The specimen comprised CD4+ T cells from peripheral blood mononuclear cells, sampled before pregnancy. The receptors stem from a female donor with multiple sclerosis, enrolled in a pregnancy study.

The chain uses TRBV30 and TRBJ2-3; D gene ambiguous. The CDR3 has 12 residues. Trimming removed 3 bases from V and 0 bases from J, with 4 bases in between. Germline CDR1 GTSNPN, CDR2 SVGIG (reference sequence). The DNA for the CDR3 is TGTGCCTGGAGCGGGAGCACAGATACGCAGTATTTT. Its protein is CAWSGSTDTQYF. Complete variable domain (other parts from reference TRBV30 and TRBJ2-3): SQTIHQWPATLVQPVGSPLSLECTVEGTSNPNLYWYRQAAGRGLQLLFYSVGIGQISSEVPQNLSASRPQDRQFILSSKKLLLSDSGFYLCAWSGSTDTQYFGPGTRLTVL.

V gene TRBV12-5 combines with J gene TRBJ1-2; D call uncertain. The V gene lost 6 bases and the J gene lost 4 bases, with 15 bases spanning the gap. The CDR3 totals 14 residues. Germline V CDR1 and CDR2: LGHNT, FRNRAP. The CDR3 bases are TGTGCTAGTGGGGGAGGGAGTAGCCTCTATGGCTACACCTTC. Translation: CASGGGSSLYGYTF.

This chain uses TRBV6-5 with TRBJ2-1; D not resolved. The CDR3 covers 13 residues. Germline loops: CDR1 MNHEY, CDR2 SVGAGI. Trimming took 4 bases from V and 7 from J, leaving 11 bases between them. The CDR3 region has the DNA TGTGCCAGCAGTTCGACTCGTTCGAATGAGCAGTTCTTC. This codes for CASSSTRSNEQFF.

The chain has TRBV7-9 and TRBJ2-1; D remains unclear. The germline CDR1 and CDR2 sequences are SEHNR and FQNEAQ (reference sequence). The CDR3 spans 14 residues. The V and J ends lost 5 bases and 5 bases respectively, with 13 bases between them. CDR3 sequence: CASSPRQVHNEQFF. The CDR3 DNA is TGTGCCAGCAGCCCCCGGCAGGTGCACAATGAGCAGTTCTTC.

As DNA, the CDR3 is TGTGCCAGCAGGGGGGGTTCCACGGAGACCCAGTACTTC. Protein product: CASRGGSTETQYF. The gene calls are TRBV2 and TRBJ2-5, with D perhaps TRBD2 (6 bases). Germline V gene sequence: CDR1 SNHLY, CDR2 FYNNEI. Trimming pared 6 bases from V and 5 bases from J, leaving 13 bases between. This CDR3 region has 13 residues.

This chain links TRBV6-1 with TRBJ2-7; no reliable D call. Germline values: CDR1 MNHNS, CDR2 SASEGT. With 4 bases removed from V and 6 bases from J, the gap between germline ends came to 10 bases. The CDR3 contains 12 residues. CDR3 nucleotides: TGTGCCAGCAGTGTAGCAGCGCTCGAGCAGTACTTC. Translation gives CASSVAALEQYF.

The CDR3 protein is CASSPRAGNTIYF. Here the CDR3 DNA reads TGTGCCAGCTCACCCAGGGCTGGAAACACCATATATTTT. The chain links TRBV18 to TRBJ1-3, with a possible D match to TRBD1 (5 bases). The CDR3 totals 13 residues. V was trimmed by 3 bases and J by 2 bases, leaving 5 bases between them. Germline-derived CDR1 and CDR2 are KGHSH and LQKENI.

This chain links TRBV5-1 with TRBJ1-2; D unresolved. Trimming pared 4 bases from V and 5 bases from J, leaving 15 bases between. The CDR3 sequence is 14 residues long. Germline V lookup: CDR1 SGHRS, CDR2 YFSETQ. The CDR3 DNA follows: TGCGCCAGCAGCCCCCTCGAGGGAGAGTATGGCTACACCTTC. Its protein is CASSPLEGEYGYTF.

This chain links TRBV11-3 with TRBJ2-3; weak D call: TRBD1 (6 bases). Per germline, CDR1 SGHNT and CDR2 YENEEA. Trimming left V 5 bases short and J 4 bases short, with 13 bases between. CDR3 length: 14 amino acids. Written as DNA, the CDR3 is TGTGCCAGCAGCCAGGGGCAGGGTGCAGATACGCAGTATTTT. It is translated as CASSQGQGADTQYF.

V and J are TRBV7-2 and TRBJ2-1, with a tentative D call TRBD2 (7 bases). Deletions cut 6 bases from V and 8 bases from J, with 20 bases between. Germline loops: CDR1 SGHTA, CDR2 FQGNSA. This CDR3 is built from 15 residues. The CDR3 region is CASSRLAGAGDEQFF. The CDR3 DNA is TGTGCCAGCAGTCGCCTTGCGGGGGCCGGGGATGAGCAGTTCTTC.

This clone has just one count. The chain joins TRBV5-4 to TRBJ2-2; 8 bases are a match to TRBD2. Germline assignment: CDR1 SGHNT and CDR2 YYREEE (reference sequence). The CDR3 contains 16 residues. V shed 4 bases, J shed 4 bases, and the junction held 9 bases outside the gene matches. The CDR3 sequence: CASSTGGSVSTGELFF. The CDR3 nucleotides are TGTGCCAGCAGCACGGGAGGGTCGGTATCCACCGGGGAGCTGTTTTTT.

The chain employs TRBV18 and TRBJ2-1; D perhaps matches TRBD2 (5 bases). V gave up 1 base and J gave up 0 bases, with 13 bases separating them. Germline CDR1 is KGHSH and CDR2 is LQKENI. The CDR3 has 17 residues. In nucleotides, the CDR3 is TGTGCCAGCTCACCACTTGGGCCGGGAAGCTCCTACAATGAGCAGTTCTTC. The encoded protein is CASSPLGPGSSYNEQFF.

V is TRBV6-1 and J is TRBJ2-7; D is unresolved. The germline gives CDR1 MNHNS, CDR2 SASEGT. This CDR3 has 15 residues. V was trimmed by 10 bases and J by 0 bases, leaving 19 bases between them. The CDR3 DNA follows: TGTGCCACCGGCCCCTTGACGGCGGTCTCCTACGAGCAGTACTTC. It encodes CATGPLTAVSYEQYF.

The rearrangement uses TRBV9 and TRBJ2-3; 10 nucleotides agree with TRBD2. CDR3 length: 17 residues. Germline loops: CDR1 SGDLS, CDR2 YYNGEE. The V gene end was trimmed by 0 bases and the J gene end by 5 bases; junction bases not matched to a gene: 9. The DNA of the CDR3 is TGTGCCAGCAGCGTAGGCGTAGCGGGAGGACATGGAGATACGCAGTATTTT. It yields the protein CASSVGVAGGHGDTQYF.

CDR3 loop: CASSWGARTGARREKLFF. The CDR3 DNA reads as TGCGCCAGCAGCTGGGGAGCTCGGACAGGAGCTCGCCGTGAAAAACTGTTTTTT. The rearrangement links TRBV5-1 to TRBJ1-4; 7 positions match TRBD1. The CDR3 is made up of 18 amino acids. J lost 7 bases, V lost 3 bases, and 18 bases had no gene match. Per the germline V gene, CDR1 is SGHRS and CDR2 is YFSETQ.

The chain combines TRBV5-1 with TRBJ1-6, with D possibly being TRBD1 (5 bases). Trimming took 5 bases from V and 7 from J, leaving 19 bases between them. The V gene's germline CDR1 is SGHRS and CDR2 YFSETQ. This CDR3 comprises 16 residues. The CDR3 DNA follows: TGCGCCAGCAGTCCAGCATATGGGGGGGGGAATTCACCCCTCCACTTT. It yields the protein CASSPAYGGGNSPLHF.

CDR3 coding DNA: TGTGCCAGCAGGCTAGCGGGGGGTATCGGTACGCAGTATTTT. Protein sequence: CASRLAGGIGTQYF. V usage is TRBV2 and J usage is TRBJ2-3, with 11 bases aligning to TRBD2. With V trimmed by 6 bases and J by 8 bases, 7 bases remained unmatched. The CDR3 consists of 14 residues. From germline, CDR1 is SNHLY and CDR2 FYNNEI.

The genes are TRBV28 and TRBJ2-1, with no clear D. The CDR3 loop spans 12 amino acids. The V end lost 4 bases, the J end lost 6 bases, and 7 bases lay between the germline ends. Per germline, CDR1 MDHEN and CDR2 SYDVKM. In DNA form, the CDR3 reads TGTGCCAGCAGTTCCACGGTCAATGAGCAGTTCTTC. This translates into CASSSTVNEQFF.

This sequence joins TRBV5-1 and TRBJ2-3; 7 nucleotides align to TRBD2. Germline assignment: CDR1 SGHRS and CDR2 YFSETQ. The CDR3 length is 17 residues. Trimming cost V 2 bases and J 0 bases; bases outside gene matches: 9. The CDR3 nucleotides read TGCGCCAGCAGCTTAGGGAGGGCAGTGCAAAGCACAGATACGCAGTATTTT. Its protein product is CASSLGRAVQSTDTQYF.

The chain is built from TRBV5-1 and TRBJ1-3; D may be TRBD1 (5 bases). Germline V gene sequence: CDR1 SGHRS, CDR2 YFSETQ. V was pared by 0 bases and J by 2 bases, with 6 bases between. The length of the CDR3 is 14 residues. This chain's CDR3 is CASSLGRAGNTIYF. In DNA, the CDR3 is TGCGCCAGCAGCTTGGGCAGGGCTGGAAACACCATATATTTT. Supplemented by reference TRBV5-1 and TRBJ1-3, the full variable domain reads KAGVTQTPRYLIKTRGQQVTLSCSPISGHRSVSWYQQTPGQGLQFLFEYFSETQRNKGNFPGRFSGRQFSNSRSEMNVSTLELGDSALYLCASSLGRAGNTIYFGEGSWLTVV.

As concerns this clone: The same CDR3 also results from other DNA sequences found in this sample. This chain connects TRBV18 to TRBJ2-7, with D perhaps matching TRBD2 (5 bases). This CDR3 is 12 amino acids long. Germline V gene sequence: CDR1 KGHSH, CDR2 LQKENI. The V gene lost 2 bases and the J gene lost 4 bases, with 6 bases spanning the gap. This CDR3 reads CASSPRGYEQYF. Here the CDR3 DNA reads TGTGCCAGCTCACCAAGAGGGTACGAGCAGTACTTC.

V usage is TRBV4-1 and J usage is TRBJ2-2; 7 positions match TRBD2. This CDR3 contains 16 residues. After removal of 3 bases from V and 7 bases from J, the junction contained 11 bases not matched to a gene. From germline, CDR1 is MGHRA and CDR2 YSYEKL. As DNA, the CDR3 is TGCGCCAGCAGCCAGTCAATCATGGGGGGGGACGGGGAGCTGTTTTTT. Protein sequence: CASSQSIMGGDGELFF.